This T cell receptor beta chain is from a study of Graves' ophthalmopathy and Graves' hyperthyroidism. About the research overall: Peripheral blood was obtained at first diagnosis, ahead of any treatment. Study results and caveats: Blood also contained most of the expanded thyroid clonotypes above 0.001 frequency.

The germline gives CDR1 SEHNR, CDR2 FQNEAQ (reference sequence). This CDR3 contains 11 residues. Trimming removed 4 bases at V and 16 bases at J, with 13 bases between. This clonotype was counted ten times or more. What it binds is unknown. As diagnostic evidence, clinical symptoms, serum thyroxine, TRAb, thyroid ultrasound and orbital computed tomography were relied upon. Fresh peripheral blood, around 10 ml, was the PBMC source. Amplification from RNA transcripts yielded the TCR beta CDR3 regions. The first-round RT-PCR employed HTBI primers together with the Qiagen OneStep RT-PCR kit. A multiplex PCR was then performed as the second round. Using its own MiXCR run on the multiplex PCR reads, TCRdb lists one record per CDR3 protein. The data hold around 400,000 distinct CDR3 sequences, with approximately 20% observed a single time.

The sequence came from a woman younger than 30 with Graves' ophthalmopathy. V and J are TRBV7-9 and TRBJ1-4; D is undetermined. The sequenced material came from peripheral blood. CDR3 DNA sequence: TGTGCCAGCAGCTCCGGAGGACCATCGTTTTTT. Its translation is CASSSGGPSFF.